This T cell receptor beta chain appears in the sequencing data of a study of vaccination and CD4 T cells after COVID-19. As for the study in general: Post-vaccine sample collection happened at a median of approximately 79 days after dose two, ranging 14 to 241. Researchers treated cells with overlapping spike peptides taken from SARS-CoV-2, HCoV-NL63, HCoV-OC43 and HCoV-229E.

The CDR3 totals 16 residues. Trimming stripped 2 bases from V and 5 bases from J, with 18 bases between. Germline CDR1 MNHEY, CDR2 SVGAGI. About this clonotype: Antigen specificity is unknown.

Time point given: late sampling 161 to 241 days after vaccination in a few convalescent patients. Treatment described: roughly 11-day PBMC culture with coronavirus spike peptide pools or control peptides (ViraFEST assay). In the ViraFEST assay, peptide-pool expansion preceded TCR sequencing of expanded clonotypes. Each well held roughly 2 million PBMCs in IL-2 (approximately 10 IU/ml) medium with about 10 ug/ml peptide pools. Oncomine TCR Beta short-read sequencing was applied to DNA from cultured CD4+ T cells. TCRdb re-analysed the PCR reads in MiXCR, keeping a single row per CDR3 protein. The repertoire has 15,000 to 20,000 distinct CDR3 sequences, 51% of them found once; the top ten carry less than 25%.

This sequence was found in a human donor who had recovered from COVID-19. The chain has TRBV6-5 and TRBJ2-5; D perhaps matches TRBD2 (6 bases). Source: CD4+ T cells from blood, cultured in vitro, taken about 7 months after SARS-CoV-2 vaccination. The CDR3 coding sequence is TGTGCCAGCAGTTACACGGGCGGGCGGAGCGGGGAGACCCAGTACTTC. This gives the protein CASSYTGGRSGETQYF.